One and the same sample provided the 29 T cell receptor beta chains below, sequenced in a study of blood T cell repertoires in COVID-19. Profiled with immunoSEQ multiplex PCR; TCRdb holds only in-frame clones, not every one. The sample records fewer than 200,000 clones, 82% being singletons. The sample comprised peripheral blood. The receptors originated from a woman aged 55-75 years with COVID-19, enrolled during active disease.

The chain couples TRBV4-3 to TRBJ1-6, with D hard to call. The CDR3 sequence is 13 residues long. The germline CDR1 and CDR2 sequences are LGHNA and YSLEER. V gave up 0 bases and J gave up 10 bases, with 7 bases separating them. This chain's CDR3 is CASSQDGGSPLHF. For the CDR3, the DNA is TGCGCCAGCAGCCAAGATGGCGGATCACCCCTCCACTTT.

Comments on this clone: A read error is the likely source, as a far larger clone sits one nucleotide away. In the same sample, other DNA sequences code for this CDR3. CDR3: CASSYGTSGTDTQYF. CDR3 DNA sequence: TGTGCCAGCAGTTACGGGACTAGCGGCACAGATACGCAGTATTTT. The chain employs TRBV27 and TRBJ2-3; 10 bases agree with TRBD2. V lost 4 bases to trimming and J lost 1 base; unmatched junction nucleotides: 2. CDR3 size: 15 residues. The germline gives CDR1 MNHEY, CDR2 SMNVEV (reference sequence).

This chain joins TRBV7-6 and TRBJ1-1; tentative D call: TRBD1 (6 bases). Trimming removed 5 bases from V and 1 base from J, with 8 bases in between. The length of the CDR3 is 13 residues. The germline gives CDR1 SGHVS, CDR2 FNYEAQ. CDR3 DNA: TGTGCCAGCAGCCAGACAGGGAACACTGAAGCTTTCTTT. Protein sequence: CASSQTGNTEAFF.

The V gene is TRBV9, the J gene TRBJ1-6; D is undetermined. The CDR3 extends over 16 amino acids. Trimming took off 0 bases at V and 7 bases at J, with 14 bases between the two ends. Germline loops: CDR1 SGDLS, CDR2 YYNGEE. Here the CDR3 reads CASSVGLWSTNSPLHF. As DNA, the CDR3 is TGTGCCAGCAGCGTAGGGTTGTGGAGCACCAATTCACCCCTCCACTTT.

The sample holds a few counts of this clone. This rearrangement joins TRBV28 to TRBJ1-2, with D unresolved. Between the trimmed V and J ends, which lost 3 bases and 1 base, there was a span of 15 bases. The CDR3 runs to 16 residues. The germline gives CDR1 MDHEN, CDR2 SYDVKM. The CDR3 reads CASSFPYSMNNYGYTF. CDR3 coding DNA: TGTGCCAGCAGTTTCCCCTACTCGATGAATAACTATGGCTACACCTTC.

This clone is a singleton in its sample. This rearrangement joins TRBV9 to TRBJ1-1, with D unclear. Germline CDR1 and CDR2: SGDLS and YYNGEE. This CDR3 region has 13 residues. Trimming left V 1 base short and J 2 bases short, with 6 bases between. CDR3 bases: TGTGCCAGCAGCGTAAATACTAACACTGAAGCTTTCTTT. It yields the protein CASSVNTNTEAFF.

This chain connects TRBV5-1 to TRBJ2-7; 7 nucleotides line up with TRBD2. The CDR3 has 20 amino acids. V was clipped by 4 bases and J by 0 bases; unmatched bases: 22. CDR1 and CDR2 from the germline V gene are SGHRS and YFSETQ. This chain's CDR3 is CASSLNHGWGLSTNSYEQYF. The CDR3 region has the DNA TGCGCCAGCAGCCTAAACCATGGATGGGGACTATCGACAAACTCCTACGAGCAGTACTTC.

The chain employs TRBV5-6 and TRBJ1-1; weak D call: TRBD1 (6 bases). The CDR3 sequence is 14 residues long. Per the germline V gene, CDR1 is SGHDT and CDR2 is YYEEEE. Trimming shortened V by 2 bases and J by 3 bases, and 11 bases separated the two germline ends. CDR3 loop: CASSFTYRDTEAFF. CDR3 DNA: TGTGCCAGCAGCTTCACCTACAGGGACACTGAAGCTTTCTTT.

This clone showed up just a few times. The rearrangement joins TRBV12-5 to TRBJ2-1, with TRBD2 matching 7 bases. Germline V gene data show CDR1 as LGHNT and CDR2 as FRNRAP. Trimming removed 6 bases from V and 3 bases from J; junction bases left unmatched: 5. The CDR3 length is 14 residues. As DNA, the CDR3 is TGTGCTAGTGGGCGAGGGAGGGGCTACAATGAGCAGTTCTTC. Protein product: CASGRGRGYNEQFF.

The chain couples TRBV5-5 to TRBJ1-2; 12 nucleotides line up with TRBD1. Looked up from germline, CDR1 is SGHKS and CDR2 is YYEKEE (reference sequence). V gave up 4 bases and J gave up 4 bases; unmatched junction bases: 8. This CDR3 comprises 16 residues. In DNA, the CDR3 is TGTGCCAGCAGCCTCCCCGGGACAGGGGGCTTCTATGGCTACACCTTC. Its translation: CASSLPGTGGFYGYTF.

This sequence joins TRBV7-9 and TRBJ2-7, with 11 bases lining up with TRBD2. The CDR3 is made up of 16 amino acids. Losses at the gene ends were 5 bases for V and 3 bases for J; bases not matched to a gene: 9. The germline CDR1 and CDR2 sequences are SEHNR and FQNEAQ (reference sequence). The CDR3 loop is CASSRSSGREGYEQYF. CDR3 DNA: TGTGCCAGCAGCAGAAGTAGCGGGAGGGAGGGCTACGAGCAGTACTTC.

The chain combines TRBV6-4 with TRBJ1-1; TRBD1 is a possible D gene (6 bases). Trimming took 4 bases from V and 0 from J, leaving 9 bases between them. This CDR3 contains 14 residues. Germline CDR1 is MRHNA and CDR2 is SNTAGT. The CDR3 here is CASSATGMNTEAFF. The CDR3 DNA is TGTGCCAGCAGTGCTACAGGGATGAACACTGAAGCTTTCTTT.

The chain couples TRBV9 to TRBJ1-3; D unclear. Between the trimmed V and J ends, which lost 0 bases and 0 bases, there was a span of 10 bases. Germline CDR1 SGDLS, CDR2 YYNGEE. The CDR3 has 16 amino acids. The DNA of the CDR3 is TGTGCCAGCAGCGTAGAGCCGGGGTTCTCTGGAAACACCATATATTTT. Encoded protein: CASSVEPGFSGNTIYF.

This clone was seen a few times. The chain has TRBV3-1 (or the pseudogene TRBV3-2) and TRBJ2-6; 13 nucleotides line up with TRBD2. This CDR3 has 18 residues. CDR1 is LGHDT, CDR2 YNNKEL, per germline (reference sequence). V gave up 4 bases and J gave up 7 bases; unmatched junction bases: 10. The CDR3 DNA sequence: TGTGCCAGCAGCCGGCCGGGACTAGCGGGGTCGGGAGCCAACGTCCTGACTTTC. Translation gives CASSRPGLAGSGANVLTF.

This rearrangement joins TRBV3-1 (or the pseudogene TRBV3-2) to TRBJ1-2, with D tentatively TRBD1 (6 bases). The CDR3 is 13 amino acids. Germline-derived CDR1 and CDR2 are LGHDT and YNNKEL (reference sequence). Trimming took 3 bases from V and 1 from J, leaving 6 bases between them. In DNA, the CDR3 is TGTGCCAGCAGCCAGGACAGTAACTATGGCTACACCTTC. Amino acids: CASSQDSNYGYTF.

In this sample, this clone turned up once. The CDR3 bases are TGTGCCAGCACCCATACTAGGGCCTACGAGCAGTACTTC. It is translated as CASTHTRAYEQYF. J is TRBJ2-7 and V is TRBV6-5; tentative D call: TRBD2 (5 bases). The CDR3 length is 13 residues. In germline, CDR1 is MNHEY, CDR2 SVGAGI. V lost 7 bases and J 2 bases, leaving 12 bases between the germline ends.

The chain carries TRBV3-1 (or the pseudogene TRBV3-2) and TRBJ2-3; the match to TRBD1 covers 9 bases. The germline CDR1 and CDR2 sequences are LGHDT and YNNKEL (reference sequence). This CDR3 spans 13 amino acids. V lost 4 bases, J lost 9 bases, and 5 bases stayed unmatched. In nucleotides, the CDR3 is TGTGCCAGCAGCCCCAAGGGGACAGGGACGCAGTATTTT. Translating gives CASSPKGTGTQYF.

V is TRBV27 and J is TRBJ2-3; D possibly corresponds to TRBD2 (6 bases). Per the germline V gene, CDR1 is MNHEY and CDR2 is SMNVEV (reference sequence). The CDR3 sequence is 13 residues long. Between the trimmed V and J ends, which lost 8 bases and 3 bases, there was a span of 12 bases. CDR3 sequence: CASLGLTTDTQYF. CDR3 DNA sequence: TGTGCCAGCTTGGGACTGACGACAGATACGCAGTATTTT.

The chain employs TRBV5-4 and TRBJ2-1; TRBD2 matches 11 bases. V lost 2 bases and J lost 9; bases outside the gene matches: 7. CDR1 is SGHNT and CDR2 is YYREEE in the germline V gene (reference sequence). This CDR3 comprises 15 residues. DNA for the CDR3: TGTGCCAGCAGCTTTGAACTAGCGGGAGTCACTGAGCAGTTCTTC. It is translated as CASSFELAGVTEQFF.

The rearrangement joins TRBV14 to TRBJ1-4, with TRBD1 matching 7 bases. The CDR3 covers 16 residues. Germline CDR1 reads SGHDN; CDR2 reads FVKESK. Trimming took 4 bases from V and 3 from J; bases not matched to a gene: 8. CDR3 bases: TGTGCCAGCAGCCGACTGCGACAGGGTGCTAATGAAAAACTGTTTTTT. It translates to CASSRLRQGANEKLFF.

This chain connects TRBV6-5 to TRBJ1-3; perhaps TRBD1 as D (5 bases). CDR3 length: 16 residues. The germline V and J ends were trimmed by 0 bases and 2 bases, with 11 bases remaining between them. Per germline, CDR1 MNHEY and CDR2 SVGAGI. This CDR3 is CASSYSSGTPGNTIYF. CDR3 DNA sequence: TGTGCCAGCAGTTACTCGAGTGGGACTCCTGGAAACACCATATATTTT.

The chain employs TRBV4-2 and TRBJ2-2; 11 bases map to TRBD1. CDR1 is LGHNA and CDR2 is YNFKEQ in the germline V gene. CDR3 length equals 16 residues. V lost 4 bases, J lost 3 bases, and 4 bases stayed unmatched. The CDR3 sequence: CASSLPGQGDTGELFF. CDR3 nucleotide sequence: TGTGCCAGCAGCCTACCGGGACAGGGGGACACCGGGGAGCTGTTTTTT.

On this clone itself: The germline gene is not matched at one end of the junction; a read error may be the cause. The chain employs TRBV7-7 and TRBJ2-2; D may be TRBD1 or TRBD2 (7 bases each). The CDR3 length is 17 residues. In germline, CDR1 is SSHAT, CDR2 FNYEAQ (reference sequence). CDR3 region: CASSLAGAGGSTGELFF. Here the CDR3 DNA reads TGTGCTAGCAGCTTAGCGGGTGCAGGGGGAAGCACCGGGGAGCTGTTTTTT.

The chain carries TRBV6-2 or TRBV6-3 and TRBJ1-5, with TRBD1 matching 9 bases. Trimming at V came to 2 bases and at J to 1 base, leaving 12 bases not matched to a gene. Germline V gene lookup returns CDR1 MNHEY and CDR2 SVGEGT. There are 19 residues in the CDR3. The CDR3 DNA reads as TGTGCCAGCAGTTACATTGCCGGGACAGGGCTAGTGAGCAATCAGCCCCAGCATTTT. Residues: CASSYIAGTGLVSNQPQHF.

This sequence joins TRBV30 and TRBJ1-2, with D tentatively TRBD1 (5 bases). The germline V gene encodes CDR1 GTSNPN and CDR2 SVGIG (reference sequence). The V and J ends lost 6 bases and 5 bases respectively, with 16 bases between them. This CDR3 region has 13 residues. The CDR3 reads CACLVGQGYGYTF. CDR3 DNA: TGTGCCTGCCTCGTAGGGCAGGGATATGGCTACACCTTC.

The V gene is TRBV6-5, the J gene TRBJ1-1; TRBD1 agrees at 11 bases. V was pared by 6 bases and J by 5 bases, with 8 bases of the junction left unmatched. The CDR3 totals 15 residues. Germline-derived CDR1 and CDR2 are MNHEY and SVGAGI. In DNA, the CDR3 is TGTGCCAGCAGGCGGGACAGGGGGTGGGGTACTGAAGCTTTCTTT. Translating it yields CASRRDRGWGTEAFF.

The chain carries TRBV30 and TRBJ2-1; perhaps TRBD1 as D (5 bases). Germline V CDR1 and CDR2: GTSNPN, SVGIG (reference sequence). The CDR3 has 15 residues. The V end lost 0 bases, the J end lost 5 bases, and 14 bases lay between the germline ends. The CDR3 loop is CAWSVGQGLNNEQFF. Here the CDR3 DNA reads TGTGCCTGGAGTGTAGGGCAGGGTCTCAACAATGAGCAGTTCTTC.

In DNA form, the CDR3 reads TGTGCCAGTAGTTCATGGGACAGGATTAACACCGGGGAGCTGTTTTTT. Its translation: CASSSWDRINTGELFF. This chain links TRBV19 with TRBJ2-2; 8 bases align to TRBD1. Germline V gene data show CDR1 as LNHDA and CDR2 as SQIVND (reference sequence). J gave up 2 bases and V 5 bases, and 7 bases lay outside the gene matches. The CDR3 runs to 16 residues.

The chain carries TRBV6-5 and TRBJ1-2, with 9 positions matching TRBD1. The CDR3 length is 15 residues. Germline values: CDR1 MNHEY, CDR2 SVGAGI. The ends lost 0 bases at V and 5 bases at J; junction bases unmatched: 4. DNA of the CDR3: TGTGCCAGCAGTTACTCCGGGACAGGGAATTATGGCTACACCTTC. It codes for CASSYSGTGNYGYTF.